These 3 T cell receptor beta chains came from one sample sequenced in a study of cytomegalovirus exposure and HLA in healthy donors. Both 60 Vbeta primers and 13 Jbeta primers went into the PCR. Profiled with immunoSEQ multiplex PCR; TCRdb holds only in-frame clones, not every one. This table has approximately 200,000 clones, 83% appearing once. Sequencing was performed on PBMCs. Source of these receptors: a girl between 10 and 17 years old in good health and CMV-seronegative.

This clone was seen a single time. This chain links TRBV7-9 with TRBJ1-5; 7 positions agree with TRBD1. CDR3 length: 16 amino acids. Trimming removed 1 base from V and 1 base from J; junction bases left unmatched: 4. The V gene's germline CDR1 is SEHNR and CDR2 FQNEAQ (reference sequence). Written as DNA, the CDR3 is TGTGCCAGCAGCTTAGGAGCAGGGGGAAGCAATCAGCCCCAGCATTTT. Residues: CASSLGAGGSNQPQHF.

This rearrangement joins TRBV4-2 to TRBJ2-1; 8 bases map to TRBD1. J lost 7 bases, V lost 4 bases, and 12 bases had no gene match. The CDR3 has 16 residues. Germline CDR1 and CDR2: LGHNA and YNFKEQ. The CDR3 is CASSPSGQGARNEQFF. CDR3 DNA sequence: TGTGCCAGCAGCCCTTCGGGGCAGGGGGCGAGGAATGAGCAGTTCTTC.

The rearrangement uses TRBV2 and TRBJ2-5; 10 bases line up with TRBD2. This CDR3 has 18 amino acids. V gave up 0 bases and J gave up 3 bases; unmatched junction bases: 10. The V gene's germline CDR1 is SNHLY and CDR2 FYNNEI. CDR3 sequence (DNA): TGTGCCAGCAGTGAAGCGCGGGTAGCGGGGGGAACGAAAGAGACCCAGTACTTC. Its translation is CASSEARVAGGTKETQYF.